A selection of T cell receptor beta chains follows, all from one sample in a study of blood T cell repertoires in COVID-19. Repertoires were generated with immunoSEQ multiplex PCR, while TCRdb's copy carries only in-frame clones and drops some. This sample has about 200,000 clones; just under 80% occur once, and the top ten carry 2.5% to 3%. The sequenced material came from peripheral blood. These receptors were obtained from an elderly woman with active or convalescent COVID-19. Both conserved end residues are part of each CDR3. Each record gives: V gene, D gene, clone size, J gene, CDR3 protein, CDR3 DNA. A D gene is named only where the DNA matches it firmly. The size entry is marked missing in some rows and otherwise reads once, few, many or a size class.

TRBV3-1/TRBV3-2,TRBD1,NA,TRBJ1-4,CAAREGGSKELFF,TGTGCCGCAAGAGAAGGGGGCTCTAAGGAACTGTTTTTT
TRBV18,NA,once,TRBJ1-2,CASSPQGQNYGYTF,TGTGCCAGCTCACCGCAAGGACAAAACTATGGCTACACCTTC
TRBV25-1,NA,few,TRBJ2-1,CASSEYGGSYNEQFF,TGTGCCAGCAGTGAATACGGGGGTTCGTACAATGAGCAGTTCTTC
TRBV25-1,NA,NA,TRBJ1-2,CASRGQSSYGYTF,TGTGCCAGCAGAGGACAGTCAAGCTATGGCTACACCTTC
TRBV30,NA,NA,TRBJ2-7,CAWSGGGPPSYEQYF,TGTGCCTGGAGTGGGGGGGGGCCCCCGTCCTACGAGCAGTACTTC
TRBV5-4,NA,NA,TRBJ1-6,CASSLGTETTYSPLHF,TGTGCCAGCAGCTTAGGTACAGAGACTACCTATTCACCCCTCCACTTT
TRBV6-5,NA,medium-sized,TRBJ1-2,CASSQGGDGYTF,TGTGCCAGCAGTCAGGGCGGGGATGGCTACACCTTC
TRBV27,NA,few,TRBJ2-1,CASRTGKLGNEQFF,TGTGCCAGCCGTACAGGGAAACTAGGGAATGAGCAGTTCTTC
TRBV5-1,TRBD1,NA,TRBJ1-2,CASSPRTGRHYGYTF,TGCGCCAGCAGCCCCCGGACAGGGAGGCACTATGGCTACACCTTC
TRBV3-1/TRBV3-2,TRBD1,few,TRBJ2-1,CASSQTGGIIYNEQFF,TGTGCCAGCAGCCAGACAGGGGGAATAATCTACAATGAGCAGTTCTTC
TRBV4-2,NA,NA,TRBJ2-1,CASSQVAGAWNEQFF,TGTGCCAGCAGCCAAGTTGCGGGGGCTTGGAATGAGCAGTTCTTC
TRBV7-9,TRBD2,NA,TRBJ2-7,CASSLTIQASGRSYEQYF,TGTGCCAGCAGCTTGACCATCCAAGCTAGCGGCCGCTCCTACGAGCAGTACTTC
TRBV15,TRBD2,NA,TRBJ2-5,CATSRVGTTKETQYF,TGTGCCACCAGCAGAGTCGGGACTACCAAAGAGACCCAGTACTTC
TRBV2,NA,NA,TRBJ2-3,CASSPLGAQYF,TGTGCCAGCAGTCCCCTCGGGGCGCAGTATTTT